What follows describes a single T cell receptor (beta chain). In the original workflow: Estimation of nucleated cell counts relied on the amplification of reference gene primers. The assay was immunoSEQ multiplex PCR, and TCRdb's table has in-frame clones only and misses some. The V and J calls and clone size come from that table; D and trimming were worked out from the DNA. The data show a few hundred thousand clones, 92% seen once. The data originate from a study of blood T cell repertoires in COVID-19. This CDR3 spans 16 amino acids. The germline CDR1 and CDR2 sequences are MGHRA and YSYEKL. The V end was cut by 0 bases, the J end by 2 bases, with 8 bases between.

This receptor was identified in a woman in her twenties or thirties who had recovered from COVID-19. The rearrangement joins TRBV4-1 to TRBJ2-6; D is uncertain. Sequenced input: PBMCs or T cells enriched from blood (not recorded which). CDR3 loop: CASSQDVLTGANVLTF. For the CDR3, the DNA is TGCGCCAGCAGCCAAGACGTTCTTACTGGGGCCAACGTCCTGACTTTC.